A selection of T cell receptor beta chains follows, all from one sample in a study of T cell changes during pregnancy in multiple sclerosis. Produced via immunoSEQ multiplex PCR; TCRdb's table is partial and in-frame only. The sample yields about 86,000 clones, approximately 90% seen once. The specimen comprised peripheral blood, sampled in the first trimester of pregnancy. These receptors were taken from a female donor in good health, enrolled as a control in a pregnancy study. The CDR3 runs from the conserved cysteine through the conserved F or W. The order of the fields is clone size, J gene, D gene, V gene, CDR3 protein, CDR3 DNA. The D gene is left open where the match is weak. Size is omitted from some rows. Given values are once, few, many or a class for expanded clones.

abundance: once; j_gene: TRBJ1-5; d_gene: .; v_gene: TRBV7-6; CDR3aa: CASSGSGNQPQHF; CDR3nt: TGTGCCAGCAGCGGTTCAGGCAATCAGCCCCAGCATTTT
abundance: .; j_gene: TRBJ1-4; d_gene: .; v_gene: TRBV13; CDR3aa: CASSLVRNNEKLFF; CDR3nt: TGTGCCAGCAGCTTAGTCAGAAATAATGAAAAACTGTTTTTT
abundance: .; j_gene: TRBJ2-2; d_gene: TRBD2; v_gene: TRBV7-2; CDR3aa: CASTGTSGDTGELFF; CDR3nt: TGTGCCAGCACCGGGACTAGCGGGGACACCGGGGAGCTGTTTTTT
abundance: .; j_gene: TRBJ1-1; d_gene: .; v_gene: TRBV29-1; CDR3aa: CSVGQVVNTEAFF; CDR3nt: TGCAGCGTTGGACAGGTCGTGAACACTGAAGCTTTCTTT
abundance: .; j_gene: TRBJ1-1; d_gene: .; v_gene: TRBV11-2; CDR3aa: CASSLRRGSSEAFF; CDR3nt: TGTGCCAGCAGCTTACGGAGGGGCTCCTCTGAAGCTTTCTTT
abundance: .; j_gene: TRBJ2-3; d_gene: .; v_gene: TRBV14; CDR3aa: CASSQAGGNTQYF; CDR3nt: TGTGCCAGCAGCCAAGCTGGGGGGAATACGCAGTATTTT
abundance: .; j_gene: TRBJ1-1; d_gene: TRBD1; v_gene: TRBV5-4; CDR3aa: CASSLSPGQGTEAFF; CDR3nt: TGTGCCAGCAGCCTATCCCCGGGACAGGGAACCGAAGCTTTCTTT
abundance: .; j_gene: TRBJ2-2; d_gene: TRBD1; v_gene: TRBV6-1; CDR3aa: CASRRQGPTGELFF; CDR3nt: TGTGCCAGCCGCCGACAGGGGCCCACCGGGGAGCTGTTTTTT
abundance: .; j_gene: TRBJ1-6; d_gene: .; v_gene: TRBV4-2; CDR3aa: CASSHGTSRANSPLHF; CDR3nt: TGTGCCAGCAGCCACGGGACTTCAAGGGCGAATTCACCCCTCCACTTT
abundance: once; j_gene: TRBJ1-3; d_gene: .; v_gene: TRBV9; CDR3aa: CASSVGRTFSGNTIYF; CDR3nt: TGTGCCAGCAGCGTAGGCAGGACATTCTCTGGAAACACCATATATTTT
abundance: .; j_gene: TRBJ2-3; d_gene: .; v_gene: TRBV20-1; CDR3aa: CSASSDTQYF; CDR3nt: TGCAGTGCTAGCTCAGATACGCAGTATTTT
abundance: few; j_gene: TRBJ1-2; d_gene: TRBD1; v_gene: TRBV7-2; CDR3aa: CASGQGARNGYTF; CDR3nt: TGTGCCAGCGGACAGGGGGCGCGGAATGGCTACACCTTC
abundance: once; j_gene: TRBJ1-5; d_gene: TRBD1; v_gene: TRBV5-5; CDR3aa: CASSFGEDRVTISNQPQHF; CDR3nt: TGTGCCAGCAGCTTTGGGGAAGACAGGGTGACCATTAGCAATCAGCCCCAGCATTTT
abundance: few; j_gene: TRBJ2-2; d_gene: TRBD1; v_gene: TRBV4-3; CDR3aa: CASSQSTGPPSGANTGELFF; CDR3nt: TGCGCCAGCAGCCAATCGACAGGGCCGCCGAGCGGCGCGAACACCGGGGAGCTGTTTTTT
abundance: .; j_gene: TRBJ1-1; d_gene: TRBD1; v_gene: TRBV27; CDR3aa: CASSSDQGQPNMNTEAFF; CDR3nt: TGTGCCAGCAGTTCGGACCAGGGACAGCCAAACATGAACACTGAAGCTTTCTTT
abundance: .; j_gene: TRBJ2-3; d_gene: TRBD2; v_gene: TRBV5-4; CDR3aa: CASSFRIGGGTDTQYF; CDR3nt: TGTGCCAGCAGCTTTAGGATCGGGGGGGGCACAGATACGCAGTATTTT
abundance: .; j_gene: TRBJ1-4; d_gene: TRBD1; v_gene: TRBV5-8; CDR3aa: CASSTRQGREKLFF; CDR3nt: TGTGCCAGCAGCACCAGACAGGGGCGAGAAAAACTGTTTTTT
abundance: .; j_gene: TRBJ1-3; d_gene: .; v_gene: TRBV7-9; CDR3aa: CASSSLGGVGVSGNTIYF; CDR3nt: TGTGCCAGCAGCTCATTAGGAGGAGTTGGGGTCTCTGGAAACACCATATATTTT
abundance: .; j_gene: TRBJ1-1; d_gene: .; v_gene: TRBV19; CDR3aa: CASSSSAGNTEAFF; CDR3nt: TGTGCCAGTAGTTCGAGTGCAGGGAACACTGAAGCTTTCTTT
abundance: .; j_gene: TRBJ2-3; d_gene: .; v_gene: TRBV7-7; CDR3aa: CASSAGQLHTDTQYF; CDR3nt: TGTGCTAGCAGCGCCGGACAGCTCCACACAGATACGCAGTATTTT
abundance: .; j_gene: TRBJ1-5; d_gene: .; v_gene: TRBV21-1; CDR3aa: CASSKNPTGISNQPQHF; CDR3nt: TGTGCCAGCAGCAAAAATCCGACAGGGATTAGCAATCAGCCCCAGCATTTT
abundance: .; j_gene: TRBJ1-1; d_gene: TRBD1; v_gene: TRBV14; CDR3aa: CASSHGDSLNTEAFF; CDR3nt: TGTGCCAGCAGCCATGGGGACAGCTTGAACACTGAAGCTTTCTTT
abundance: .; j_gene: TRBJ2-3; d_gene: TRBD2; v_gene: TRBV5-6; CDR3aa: CASAGGGGHTQYF; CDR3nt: TGTGCCAGCGCTGGGGGCGGGGGGCATACGCAGTATTTT
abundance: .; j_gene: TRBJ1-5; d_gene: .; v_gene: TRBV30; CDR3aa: CAWSPGYSNQPQHF; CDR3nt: TGTGCCTGGAGTCCAGGGTATAGCAATCAGCCCCAGCATTTT
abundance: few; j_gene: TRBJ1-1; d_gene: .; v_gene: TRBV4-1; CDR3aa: CASSQEGSTEAFF; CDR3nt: TGCGCCAGCAGCCAAGAGGGGAGCACTGAAGCTTTCTTT
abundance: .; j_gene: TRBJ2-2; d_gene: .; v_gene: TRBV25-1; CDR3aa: CASSEQGYGELFF; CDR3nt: TGTGCCAGCAGTGAACAGGGATACGGGGAGCTGTTTTTT
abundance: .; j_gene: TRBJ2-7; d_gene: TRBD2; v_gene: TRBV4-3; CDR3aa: CASSQESADSGGAYEQYF; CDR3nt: TGCGCCAGCAGCCAAGAATCTGCCGATAGCGGGGGGGCCTACGAGCAGTACTTC
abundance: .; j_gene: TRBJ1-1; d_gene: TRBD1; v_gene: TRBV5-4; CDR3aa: CASSSHDRDRRGRAFF; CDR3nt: TGTGCCAGCAGCTCACACGACCGGGACAGGAGAGGAAGAGCTTTCTTT
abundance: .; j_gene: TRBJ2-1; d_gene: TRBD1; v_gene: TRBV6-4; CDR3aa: CASSSTGNEQFF; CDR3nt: TGTGCCAGCAGTTCGACAGGGAATGAGCAGTTCTTC
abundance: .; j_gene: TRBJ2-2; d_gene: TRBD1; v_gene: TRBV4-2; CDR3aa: CASSQHWTGDTGELFF; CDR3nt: TGTGCCAGCAGCCAACACTGGACAGGGGACACCGGGGAGCTGTTTTTT
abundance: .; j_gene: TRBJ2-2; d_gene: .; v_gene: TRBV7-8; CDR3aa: CASSPRDGRNTGELFF; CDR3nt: TGTGCCAGCAGCCCTCGTGATGGCAGGAACACCGGGGAGCTGTTTTTT
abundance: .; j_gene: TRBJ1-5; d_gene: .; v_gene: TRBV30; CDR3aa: CAWSGWAGQPQHF; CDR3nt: TGTGCCTGGAGTGGATGGGCCGGTCAGCCCCAGCATTTT
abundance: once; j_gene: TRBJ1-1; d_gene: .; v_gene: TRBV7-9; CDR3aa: CASSFPSGGYTEAFF; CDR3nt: TGTGCCAGCAGCTTCCCGTCCGGGGGATACACTGAAGCTTTCTTT
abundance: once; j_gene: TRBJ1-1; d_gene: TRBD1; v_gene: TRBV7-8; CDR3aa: CASSSPTGLGTEAFF; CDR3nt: TGTGCCAGCAGCTCCCCGACAGGGCTGGGCACTGAAGCTTTCTTT
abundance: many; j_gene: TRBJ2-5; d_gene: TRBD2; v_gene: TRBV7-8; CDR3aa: CASSPTSVETQYF; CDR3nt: TGTGCCAGCAGCCCGACTAGCGTGGAGACCCAGTACTTC
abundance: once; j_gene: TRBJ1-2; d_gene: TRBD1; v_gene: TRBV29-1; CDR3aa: CSAQGARNYGYTF; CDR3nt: TGCAGCGCGCAGGGGGCTCGGAACTATGGCTACACCTTC
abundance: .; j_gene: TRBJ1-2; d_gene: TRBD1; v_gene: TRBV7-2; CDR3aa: CASSLRTGTGDYGYTF; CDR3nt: TGTGCCAGCAGCCTACGGACCGGGACAGGGGACTATGGCTACACCTTC
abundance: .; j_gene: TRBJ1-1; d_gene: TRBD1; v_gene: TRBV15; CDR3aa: CATSGSGGAEAFF; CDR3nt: TGTGCCACCAGCGGTTCAGGGGGAGCTGAAGCTTTCTTT
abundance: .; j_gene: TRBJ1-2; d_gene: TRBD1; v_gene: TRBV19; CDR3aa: CASSSTGAYGYTF; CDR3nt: TGTGCCAGTAGTTCCACAGGGGCCTATGGCTACACCTTC
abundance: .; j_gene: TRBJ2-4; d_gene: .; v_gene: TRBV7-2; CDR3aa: CASSPGTPKNIQYF; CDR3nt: TGTGCCAGCAGCCCCGGGACTCCCAAAAACATTCAGTACTTC
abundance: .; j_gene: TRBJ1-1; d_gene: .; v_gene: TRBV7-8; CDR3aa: CASSLGQMNTEAFF; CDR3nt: TGTGCCAGCAGCTTAGGACAGATGAACACTGAAGCTTTCTTT
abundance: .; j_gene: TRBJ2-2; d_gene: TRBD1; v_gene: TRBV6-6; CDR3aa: CASTGQGRSGELFF; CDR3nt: TGTGCCAGCACCGGACAGGGTCGGTCCGGGGAGCTGTTTTTT
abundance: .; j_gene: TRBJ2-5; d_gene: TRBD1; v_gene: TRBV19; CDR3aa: CASRDRGQETQYF; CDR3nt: TGTGCCAGTAGGGACAGGGGCCAAGAGACCCAGTACTTC
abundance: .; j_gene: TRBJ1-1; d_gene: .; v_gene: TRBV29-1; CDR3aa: CSVTPGPTAEAFF; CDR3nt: TGCAGCGTCACTCCAGGGCCCACCGCTGAAGCTTTCTTT
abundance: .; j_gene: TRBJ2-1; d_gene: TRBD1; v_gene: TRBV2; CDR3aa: CASRDARQGSYNEQFF; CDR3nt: TGTGCCAGCAGGGACGCTAGACAGGGCTCCTACAATGAGCAGTTCTTC
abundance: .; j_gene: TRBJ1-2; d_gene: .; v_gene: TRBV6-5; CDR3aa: CASSYFWATNYGYTF; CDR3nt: TGTGCCAGCAGTTACTTCTGGGCTACTAACTATGGCTACACCTTC
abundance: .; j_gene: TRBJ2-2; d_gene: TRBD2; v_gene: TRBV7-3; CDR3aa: CASSSGGGATGELFF; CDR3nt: TGTGCCAGCAGCTCTGGCGGGGGGGCAACCGGGGAGCTGTTTTTT
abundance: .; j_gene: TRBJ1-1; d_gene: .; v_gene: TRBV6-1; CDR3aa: CASSEWVGGYTEAFF; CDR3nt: TGTGCCAGCAGTGAATGGGTCGGCGGTTACACTGAAGCTTTCTTT
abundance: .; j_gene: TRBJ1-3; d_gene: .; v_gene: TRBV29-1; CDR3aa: CSVAGGSGTGNTIYF; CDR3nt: TGCAGCGTTGCGGGGGGGTCAGGGACTGGAAACACCATATATTTT
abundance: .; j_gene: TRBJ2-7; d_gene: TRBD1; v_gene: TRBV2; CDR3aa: CASSWGQGPYEQYF; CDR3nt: TGTGCCAGCAGTTGGGGACAGGGGCCCTACGAGCAGTACTTC
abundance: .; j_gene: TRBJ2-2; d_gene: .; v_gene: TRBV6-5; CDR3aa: CASSYSRGTGELFF; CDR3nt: TGTGCCAGCAGTTACTCGAGAGGCACCGGGGAGCTGTTTTTT
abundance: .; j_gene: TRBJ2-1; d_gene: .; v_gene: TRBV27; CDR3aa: CASSFTGLNEQFF; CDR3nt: TGTGCCAGCAGTTTTACGGGACTTAATGAGCAGTTCTTC
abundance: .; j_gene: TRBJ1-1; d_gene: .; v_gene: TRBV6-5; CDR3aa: CASRPQDTLNTEAFF; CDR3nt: TGTGCCAGCAGACCACAGGACACCTTGAACACTGAAGCTTTCTTT